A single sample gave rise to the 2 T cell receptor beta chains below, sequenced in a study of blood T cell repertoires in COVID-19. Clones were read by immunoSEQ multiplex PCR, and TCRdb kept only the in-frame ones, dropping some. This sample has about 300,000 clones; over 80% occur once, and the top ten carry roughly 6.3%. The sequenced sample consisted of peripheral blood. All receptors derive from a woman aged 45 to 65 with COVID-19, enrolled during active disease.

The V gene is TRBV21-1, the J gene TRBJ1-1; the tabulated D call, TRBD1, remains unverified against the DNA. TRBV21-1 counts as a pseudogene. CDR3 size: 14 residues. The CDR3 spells CASNPGQGNTEAFF. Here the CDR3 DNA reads TGTGCCAGCAACCCGGGACAGGGCAACACTGAAGCTTTCTTT.

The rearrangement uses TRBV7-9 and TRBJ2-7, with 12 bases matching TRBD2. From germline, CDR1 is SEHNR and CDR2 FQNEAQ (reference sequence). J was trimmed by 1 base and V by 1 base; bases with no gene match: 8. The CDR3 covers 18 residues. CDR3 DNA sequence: TGTGCCAGCAGCTTAGTCGGACTAGCGGGATTTAAATCCTACGAGCAGTACTTC. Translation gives CASSLVGLAGFKSYEQYF.